Shown below are 21 T cell receptor beta chains from a single sample sequenced in a study of T cells in localized non-small cell lung cancer. The assay was immunoSEQ multiplex PCR, and TCRdb's table has in-frame clones only and misses some. Seen here are about 52,000 clones, more than 75% observed once, and the top ten hold approximately 15%. The material was PBMCs, obtained before any cancer treatment. The receptors stem from a female donor with stage II lung adenocarcinoma.

This rearrangement joins TRBV10-2 to TRBJ1-2; tentative D call: TRBD1 (5 bases). Germline assignment: CDR1 WSHSY and CDR2 SAAADI. V gave up 4 bases and J gave up 3 bases, with 9 bases separating them. This CDR3 has 13 residues. CDR3: CASSVDTYYGYTF. The CDR3 nucleotides are TGCGCCAGCAGTGTGGACACCTACTATGGCTACACCTTC.

The chain is built from TRBV6-5 and TRBJ2-7; 8 nucleotides line up with TRBD1. The junction had 8 bases not matched to a gene; V was cut back by 4 bases and J by 6 bases. Per germline, CDR1 MNHEY and CDR2 SVGAGI. The CDR3 length is 14 residues. CDR3 region: CASSSGQGPGEQYF. In nucleotides, the CDR3 is TGTGCCAGCAGTTCTGGACAGGGACCGGGCGAGCAGTACTTC.

The count of this clone is one. The genes are TRBV4-2 and TRBJ2-5; D might be TRBD1 or TRBD2, each matching 5 bases. Deletions cut 1 base from V and 1 base from J, with 7 bases between. The CDR3 is 14 amino acids. Germline-derived CDR1 and CDR2 are LGHNA and YNFKEQ. CDR3 coding DNA: TGTGCCAGCAGCCAAGTTGGGGGCCAAGAGACCCAGTACTTC. It is translated as CASSQVGGQETQYF.

This chain uses TRBV19 with TRBJ2-4, with no clear D. CDR3 length: 15 residues. Germline V gene data show CDR1 as LNHDA and CDR2 as SQIVND (reference sequence). V lost 0 bases and J 0 bases, leaving 6 bases between the germline ends. Here the CDR3 DNA reads TGTGCCAGTAGTATAGATAGGGTAGCCAAAAACATTCAGTACTTC. Protein: CASSIDRVAKNIQYF.

The chain uses TRBV11-3 and TRBJ2-1; D unclear. The germline CDR1 and CDR2 sequences are SGHNT and YENEEA. There are 11 residues in the CDR3. V was clipped by 8 bases and J by 1 base, with 3 bases between them. The CDR3 reads CASGSYNEQFF. The CDR3 nucleotides are TGTGCCAGCGGGTCCTACAATGAGCAGTTCTTC.

This CDR3 is CAGNREETQYF. The CDR3 nucleotides are TGTGCCGGAAACAGGGAAGAGACCCAGTACTTC. This chain uses TRBV27 with TRBJ2-5; possible D gene TRBD1, 6 bases. Between the trimmed V and J ends, which lost 11 bases and 3 bases, there was a span of 10 bases. CDR3 size: 11 residues. The germline V gene encodes CDR1 MNHEY and CDR2 SMNVEV (reference sequence).

V and J are TRBV6-1 and TRBJ1-5; 7 nucleotides line up with TRBD1. CDR1 is MNHNS and CDR2 is SASEGT in the germline V gene. The CDR3 covers 14 residues. V lost 6 bases, J lost 6 bases, and 8 bases stayed unmatched. The CDR3 loop reads CASSPNRGGQPQHF. The CDR3 region has the DNA TGTGCCAGCAGCCCCAACAGGGGCGGTCAGCCCCAGCATTTT.

This chain links TRBV6-6 with TRBJ2-5; 12 bases are shared with TRBD1. Germline V gives CDR1 MNHNY, CDR2 SVGAGI (reference sequence). This CDR3 has 14 residues. V dropped 4 bases and J dropped 4; count of bases not matched to a gene: 1. CDR3 in amino acids: CASSSGQGAETQYF. The CDR3 region has the DNA TGTGCCAGCAGTTCGGGACAGGGGGCAGAGACCCAGTACTTC.

This clone has just one count. The chain is built from TRBV30 and TRBJ2-3; tentatively, D is TRBD1 (5 bases). Germline CDR1 GTSNPN, CDR2 SVGIG (reference sequence). Trimming pared 1 base from V and 6 bases from J, leaving 14 bases between. There are 14 residues in the CDR3. The CDR3 bases are TGTGCCTGGAGTGAGCTAGGGCCAGGGGATACGCAGTATTTT. It encodes CAWSELGPGDTQYF. The full variable domain, with the rest looked up from reference TRBV30 and TRBJ2-3, is SQTIHQWPATLVQPVGSPLSLECTVEGTSNPNLYWYRQAAGRGLQLLFYSVGIGQISSEVPQNLSASRPQDRQFILSSKKLLLSDSGFYLCAWSELGPGDTQYFGPGTRLTVL.

DNA for the CDR3: TGTGCCAGCAGCCAAGGTAGCGGGGTCACAGATACGCAGTATTTT. It is translated as CASSQGSGVTDTQYF. The V and J genes are TRBV4-2 and TRBJ2-3; 8 bases fit TRBD2. With V trimmed by 1 base and J by 2 bases, 2 bases remained unmatched. Germline loops: CDR1 LGHNA, CDR2 YNFKEQ. The length of the CDR3 is 15 residues.

V gene TRBV19 combines with J gene TRBJ1-5; D is ambiguous. The CDR3 is 14 amino acids. The V gene's germline CDR1 is LNHDA and CDR2 SQIVND (reference sequence). Trimming cost V 2 bases and J 1 base, with 6 bases left between them. CDR3 region: CASSIYASNQPQHF. In DNA form, the CDR3 reads TGTGCCAGTAGTATATACGCCAGCAATCAGCCCCAGCATTTT.

The J gene is TRBJ1-1, the V gene TRBV15; possibly TRBD1 for D (5 bases). CDR1 is LNHNV and CDR2 is YYDKDF in the germline V gene (reference sequence). V was cut by 1 base and J by 4 bases, with 13 bases left in between. The length of the CDR3 is 15 residues. The CDR3 nucleotides read TGTGCCACCAGCAGAGGGGGGGGGTTCAGCACTGAAGCTTTCTTT. It codes for CATSRGGGFSTEAFF.

J is TRBJ2-5 and V is TRBV30; 8 nucleotides match TRBD2. The V gene's germline CDR1 is GTSNPN and CDR2 SVGIG (reference sequence). V shed 0 bases, J shed 2 bases, and the junction held 8 bases outside the gene matches. The CDR3 runs to 16 residues. CDR3: CAWSVRVVAGQETQYF. The CDR3 DNA follows: TGTGCCTGGAGTGTACGGGTGGTAGCGGGACAAGAGACCCAGTACTTC.

V gene TRBV27 combines with J gene TRBJ1-3; TRBD1 aligns across 10 bases. Germline-derived CDR1 and CDR2 are MNHEY and SMNVEV (reference sequence). The length of the CDR3 is 17 residues. V gave up 5 bases and J gave up 5 bases; unmatched junction bases: 12. CDR3 residues: CASSPSPGQGRRNTIYF. The CDR3 DNA follows: TGTGCCAGCAGTCCATCACCGGGACAGGGGAGAAGAAACACCATATATTTT.

This clone was found once. The V call is TRBV2, the J call TRBJ1-2, with a possible D match to TRBD1 (5 bases). Trimming cost V 7 bases and J 7 bases, with 16 bases left between them. The CDR3 sequence is 13 residues long. Germline CDR1 and CDR2: SNHLY and FYNNEI. CDR3 in DNA: TGTGCCAGCAAGAATCTTTTCCAGGGTGGCTACACCTTC. It yields the protein CASKNLFQGGYTF. Together with reference TRBV2 and TRBJ1-2, the CDR3 gives the full variable domain: EPEVTQTPSHQVTQMGQEVILRCVPISNHLYFYWYRQILGQKVEFLVSFYNNEISEKSEIFDDQFSVERPDGSNFTLKIRSTKLEDSAMYFCASKNLFQGGYTFGSGTRLTVV.

V and J are TRBV13 and TRBJ1-2; the D gene is possibly TRBD1 (6 bases). This CDR3 contains 16 residues. V lost 7 bases, J lost 4 bases, and 22 bases lay in between. CDR1 and CDR2 from the germline V gene are PRHDT and FYEKMQ (reference sequence). CDR3 in amino acids: CASTQIGGARSYGYTF. CDR3 DNA sequence: TGTGCCAGCACCCAAATTGGGGGGGCGCGGAGCTATGGCTACACCTTC.

This chain links TRBV30 with TRBJ2-5, with 10 bases fitting TRBD1. The V and J ends lost 1 base and 4 bases, in that order; junction bases with no gene match: 9. The CDR3 covers 16 residues. Germline CDR1 and CDR2: GTSNPN and SVGIG (reference sequence). DNA for the CDR3: TGTGCCTGGAGTGCCGGACCGGGACAGGGGAGAGAGACCCAGTACTTC. Translation gives CAWSAGPGQGRETQYF.

This clone was observed once. Other nucleotide sequences from this sample produce the same CDR3. The chain has TRBV19 and TRBJ1-1; 11 bases map to TRBD1. Trimming removed 4 bases from V and 4 bases from J; junction bases left unmatched: 2. The CDR3 covers 14 residues. Germline values: CDR1 LNHDA, CDR2 SQIVND (reference sequence). CDR3 coding DNA: TGTGCCAGTAGTAGGACAGGGGGCATCACTGAAGCTTTCTTT. Protein: CASSRTGGITEAFF. The whole variable domain, remainder taken from reference TRBV19 and TRBJ1-1, is DGGITQSPKYLFRKEGQNVTLSCEQNLNHDAMYWYRQDPGQGLRLIYYSQIVNDFQKGDIAEGYSVSREKKESFPLTVTSAQKNPTAFYLCASSRTGGITEAFFGQGTRLTVV.

The chain employs TRBV9 and TRBJ2-1, with 8 nucleotides matching TRBD2. The V and J ends lost 3 bases and 0 bases, in that order; junction bases with no gene match: 17. There are 20 residues in the CDR3. CDR1 SGDLS and CDR2 YYNGEE come from the germline V gene. The CDR3 is CASSAPSYSGGHSSYNEQFF. The CDR3 nucleotides are TGTGCCAGCAGCGCCCCTAGCTACAGCGGGGGCCATAGCTCCTACAATGAGCAGTTCTTC.

The CDR3: CASSIVPSLMRNQPQHF. Written as DNA, the CDR3 is TGTGCCAGTAGTATAGTCCCATCCTTGATGAGGAATCAGCCCCAGCATTTT. The V and J genes are TRBV19 and TRBJ1-5, with no clear D. V shed 1 base and J shed 4 bases, with 17 bases lying between them. CDR3 length: 17 amino acids. Per germline, CDR1 LNHDA and CDR2 SQIVND (reference sequence). The full variable domain, with the rest looked up from reference TRBV19 and TRBJ1-5, is DGGITQSPKYLFRKEGQNVTLSCEQNLNHDAMYWYRQDPGQGLRLIYYSQIVNDFQKGDIAEGYSVSREKKESFPLTVTSAQKNPTAFYLCASSIVPSLMRNQPQHFGDGTRLSIL.

V and J are TRBV7-2 and TRBJ2-3; D gene uncertain. Germline loops: CDR1 SGHTA, CDR2 FQGNSA. V was cut by 3 bases and J by 0 bases, with 10 bases left in between. This CDR3 comprises 15 residues. CDR3 DNA sequence: TGTGCCAGCAGCTTTGGTGGGGAAAGCACAGATACGCAGTATTTT. Translated: CASSFGGESTDTQYF.